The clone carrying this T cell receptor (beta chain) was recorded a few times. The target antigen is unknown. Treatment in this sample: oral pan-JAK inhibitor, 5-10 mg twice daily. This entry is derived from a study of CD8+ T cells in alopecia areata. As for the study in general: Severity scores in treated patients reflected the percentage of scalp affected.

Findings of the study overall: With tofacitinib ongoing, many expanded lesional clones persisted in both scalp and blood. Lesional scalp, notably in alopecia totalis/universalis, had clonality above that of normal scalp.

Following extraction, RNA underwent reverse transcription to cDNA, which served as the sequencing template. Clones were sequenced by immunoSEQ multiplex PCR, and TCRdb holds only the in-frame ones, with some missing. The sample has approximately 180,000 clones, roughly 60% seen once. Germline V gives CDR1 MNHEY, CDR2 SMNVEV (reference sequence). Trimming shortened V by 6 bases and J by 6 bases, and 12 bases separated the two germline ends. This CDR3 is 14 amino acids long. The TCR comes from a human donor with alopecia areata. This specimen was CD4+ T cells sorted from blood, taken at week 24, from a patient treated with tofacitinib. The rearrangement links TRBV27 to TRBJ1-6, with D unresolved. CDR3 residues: CASSHRESNSPLHF. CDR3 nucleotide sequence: TGTGCCAGCAGCCACCGGGAATCTAATTCACCCCTCCACTTT.